This TCR beta chain was sequenced during a study of metastatic and nonmetastatic thyroid tumors. Study summary: Comparison of repertoires was carried out across blood and tumor or nodule tissue from malignant and benign thyroid patients. General study results and limits: When malignant thyroid tumors were compared with benign nodules, TCR beta diversity was reportedly significantly higher in the malignant tumors. This held in both blood and tumor samples.

J gave up 2 bases and V 7 bases, and 4 bases lay outside the gene matches. CDR1 GTSNPN and CDR2 SVGIG come from the germline V gene (reference sequence). This CDR3 contains 12 residues. In its sample, this clone ranks as medium-sized. The antigen remains unidentified. Original processing methods: Clinicopathological groups differed in CDR3, with these differences serving to build a distant-metastasis classifier for papillary thyroid cancer. TCRdb redid the clone calls on the PCR reads using MiXCR. V and J calls and clone size were set by TCRdb, not the authors. The sample contains roughly 14,000 clones, approximately 20% of which appear only once. All patients were treatment-naive before thyroid surgery.

The chain has TRBV30 and TRBJ2-7; TRBD1 matches 8 bases. Sequenced material: tumor tissue. The clonotype was recovered from a female donor with papillary thyroid cancer or a benign thyroid nodule (not recorded which). Some clones in this sample may be carry-over from other donors' samples. The CDR3 loop is CASGQGTYEQYF. In DNA, the CDR3 is TGTGCCTCCGGACAGGGAACCTACGAGCAGTACTTC.